The clone carrying this TCR beta chain has just a few counts. What it binds is unknown. The germline gives CDR1 LGHNA, CDR2 YSLEER. The CDR3 totals 14 residues. V was clipped by 0 bases and J by 6 bases, with 11 bases between them. This entry belongs to a study of CD8+ T cells in alopecia areata. Points from the study as a whole: An increase in clonality over normal scalp was evident in lesional scalp, especially alopecia totalis/universalis. Scalp samples also yield sequences of resident alphabeta T cells from normal skin.

After isolation, RNA underwent reverse transcription to generate cDNA as the sequencing template. Using immunoSEQ multiplex PCR, the repertoire was profiled, and TCRdb retains in-frame clones only, with some absent. The sample lists more than 95,000 clones, roughly two fifths seen once, with approximately 1.2% in the top ten. This sequence was found in a human donor with alopecia areata. The specimen sequenced was CD4+ T cells sorted from blood. This rearrangement joins TRBV4-3 to TRBJ2-5; TRBD2 might be the D (6 bases). CDR3 region: CASSQDTSRQTQYF. As DNA, the CDR3 is TGCGCCAGCAGCCAAGATACTAGCCGTCAGACCCAGTACTTC.